This TCR beta chain emerged from a study of Graves' ophthalmopathy and Graves' hyperthyroidism. Study information: No treatment had been given when peripheral blood was collected at initial diagnosis.

At least ten counts were recorded for this clonotype. The antigen remains unidentified. Study-level results: Blood shared most expanded thyroid clonotypes above 0.001 frequency.

Hyperthyroidism patients were newly diagnosed, under 2 months' duration, aged 18 to 65. Thyroid ultrasound, orbital computed tomography, TRAb, serum thyroxine and clinical symptoms formed the basis of diagnosis. The length of the CDR3 is 14 residues. Trimming cost V 4 bases and J 4 bases; bases outside gene matches: 5. Germline V gene lookup returns CDR1 WNHNN and CDR2 SYGVQD (reference sequence). Amplified TCR beta CDR3 regions were obtained using RNA transcripts as template. Second-round multiplex PCR followed a first-round RT-PCR using HTBI primers. TCRdb recomputed calls from the multiplex PCR reads with MiXCR, one row per CDR3 protein. Among hundreds of thousands of distinct CDR3 sequences listed, over 20% were seen once.

This receptor was taken from a woman aged 18-29 years with stable Graves' hyperthyroidism. Some clones in this sample may be carry-over from other donors' samples. Sequenced: peripheral blood. The rearrangement links TRBV10-1 to TRBJ1-1; TRBD1 aligns across 8 bases. CDR3: CASSGTTGGTEAFF. CDR3 in DNA: TGCGCCAGCAGTGGGACCACAGGGGGCACTGAAGCTTTCTTT.